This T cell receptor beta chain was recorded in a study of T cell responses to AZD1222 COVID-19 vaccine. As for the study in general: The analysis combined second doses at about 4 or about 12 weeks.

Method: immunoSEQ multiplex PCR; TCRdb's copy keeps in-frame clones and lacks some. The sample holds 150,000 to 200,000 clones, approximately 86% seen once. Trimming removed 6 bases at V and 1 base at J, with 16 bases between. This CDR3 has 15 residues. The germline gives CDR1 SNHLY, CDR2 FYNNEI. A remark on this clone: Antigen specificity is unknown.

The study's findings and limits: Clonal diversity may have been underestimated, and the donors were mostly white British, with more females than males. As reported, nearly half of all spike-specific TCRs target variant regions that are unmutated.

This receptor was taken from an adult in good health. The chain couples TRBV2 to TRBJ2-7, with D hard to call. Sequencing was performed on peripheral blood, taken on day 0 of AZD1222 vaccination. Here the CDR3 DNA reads TGTGCCAGCAGCCCGTCCCGAACCCGTTCCTACGAGCAGTACTTC. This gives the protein CASSPSRTRSYEQYF.